Below, 14 T cell receptor beta chains from the same sample are listed, as sequenced in a study of blood T cells in healthy people across ages. Through a sample-barcoded 5' primer and a J-beta primer mix, a second PCR was run for roughly 7 to 11 cycles. TCRdb itself ran the 5' RACE reads through MiXCR, one entry per CDR3 protein. Among hundreds of thousands of distinct CDR3 sequences listed, about 30% were seen once. Sequencing was performed on blood. Receptors originate from an elderly woman in good health.

With regard to this clonotype: This may be a read error, as it is one base from a much larger clone. The chain joins TRBV10-3 to TRBJ1-1; a possible D gene is TRBD1 (6 bases). The CDR3 sequence is 15 residues long. CDR1 is ENHRY and CDR2 is SYGVKD in the germline V gene. The CDR3 sequence: CAIGEPAGQNTEAFF. The CDR3 nucleotides read TGTGCCATCGGTGAGCCGGCGGGACAGAACACTGAAGCTTTCTTT.

The chain uses TRBV20-1 and TRBJ2-4; 9 bases are shared with TRBD2. J gave up 13 bases and V 5 bases, and 15 bases lay outside the gene matches. The germline V gene encodes CDR1 DFQATT and CDR2 SNEGSKA (reference sequence). There are 14 residues in the CDR3. CDR3 sequence (DNA): TGCAGTGCTCCCTGCGGGGTAGCGGGAGTAACGCAGTACTTC. Residues: CSAPCGVAGVTQYF.

Many counts were recorded for this clonotype. The genes are TRBV5-6 and TRBJ2-1; 11 nucleotides align to TRBD2. The CDR3 sequence is 15 residues long. V dropped 1 base and J dropped 7; count of bases not matched to a gene: 4. CDR1 SGHDT and CDR2 YYEEEE come from the germline V gene. The CDR3 sequence is CASSLLAGGLNEQFF. The DNA of the CDR3 is TGTGCCAGCAGCTTGTTAGCGGGGGGGCTAAATGAGCAGTTCTTC.

Turning to this clonotype: Just one base apart from a much larger clone, this may be a read error. The chain has TRBV6-5 and TRBJ1-6; D gene ambiguous. This CDR3 comprises 15 residues. CDR1 and CDR2 (germline): MNHEY, SVGAGI. CDR3 nucleotides: TGTGCCAGCAGTTACTCGTCGCACAGTAATTCACCCTTCCACTTT. Its protein is CASSYSSHSNSPFHF.

This clonotype was counted ten times or more. The chain joins TRBV20-1 to TRBJ2-3; D gene unclear. Germline CDR1 and CDR2: DFQATT and SNEGSKA (reference sequence). Trimming pared 6 bases from V and 2 bases from J, leaving 15 bases between. CDR3 length: 14 residues. In DNA, the CDR3 is TGCAGTGCGAGAAGGATGATTAACACAGATACGCAGTATTTT. Its translation is CSARRMINTDTQYF.

The chain joins TRBV12-3 or TRBV12-4 to TRBJ1-2, with 7 bases identical to TRBD1. V lost 3 bases to trimming and J lost 5 bases; unmatched junction nucleotides: 3. The CDR3 is 13 residues long. CDR3 sequence: CASSFQQGYGYTF. The DNA of the CDR3 is TGTGCCAGCAGTTTTCAACAGGGGTATGGCTACACCTTC.

This clonotype was recorded many times. The chain combines TRBV20-1 with TRBJ1-2; TRBD1 agrees at 7 bases. Looked up from germline, CDR1 is DFQATT and CDR2 is SNEGSKA (reference sequence). The CDR3 runs to 13 residues. The V and J ends lost 0 bases and 4 bases, in that order; junction bases with no gene match: 2. The CDR3 coding sequence is TGCAGTGCTAGAGATGACAGGGCCTATGGCTACACCTTC. It codes for CSARDDRAYGYTF.

The rearrangement links TRBV7-9 to TRBJ2-3, with D possibly matching TRBD2 (6 bases). This CDR3 region has 16 residues. Trimming took 3 bases from V and 0 from J, leaving 13 bases between them. Germline V gives CDR1 SEHNR, CDR2 FQNEAQ (reference sequence). The CDR3 reads CASSFGAGPSTDTQYF. In DNA, the CDR3 is TGTGCCAGCAGCTTTGGGGCGGGGCCCAGCACAGATACGCAGTATTTT.

On this clonotype itself: This may be a read error: a much more frequent sequence differs by one nucleotide. The chain is built from TRBV5-1 and TRBJ1-6, with 9 bases identical to TRBD1. The germline CDR1 and CDR2 sequences are SGHRS and YFSETQ. This CDR3 spans 16 amino acids. This CDR3 reads CASSLGLGQGNSLLHF. CDR3 nucleotides: TGCGCCAGCAGCTTGGGGTTGGGACAGGGCAACTCACTCCTCCACTTT.

This clonotype came up many times. This sequence joins TRBV5-1 and TRBJ2-5, with D uncertain. Per germline, CDR1 SGHRS and CDR2 YFSETQ. The CDR3 extends over 15 amino acids. The V gene lost 0 bases and the J gene lost 4 bases, with 13 bases spanning the gap. CDR3 DNA sequence: TGCGCCAGCAGCTTGGAGTTCGGCAGGCCAGAGACCCAGTACTTC. As protein: CASSLEFGRPETQYF.

At least ten counts were recorded for this clonotype. The chain is built from TRBV20-1 and TRBJ2-1, with 10 bases fitting TRBD2. The germline gives CDR1 DFQATT, CDR2 SNEGSKA (reference sequence). Unmatched junction bases numbered 5, after V lost 2 bases and J lost 7 bases. CDR3 length equals 14 residues. This CDR3 reads CSARKAGGRNEQFF. CDR3 in DNA: TGCAGTGCTAGAAAAGCGGGGGGGCGGAATGAGCAGTTCTTC.

This clonotype was seen many times. The gene calls are TRBV28 and TRBJ2-7, with D maybe TRBD1 (6 bases). The germline V gene encodes CDR1 MDHEN and CDR2 SYDVKM. Deletions cut 2 bases from V and 4 bases from J, with 15 bases between. The CDR3 extends over 15 amino acids. CDR3 in DNA: TGTGCCAGCAGTTTACAACATACAGGGTTGTACGAGCAGTACTTC. This codes for CASSLQHTGLYEQYF.

This clonotype showed up many times. The chain employs TRBV15 and TRBJ1-6; the match to TRBD1 covers 7 bases. Germline V gene data show CDR1 as LNHNV and CDR2 as YYDKDF (reference sequence). The CDR3 has 15 amino acids. V shed 0 bases and J 8 bases; nucleotides not matched to a gene: 4. In nucleotides, the CDR3 is TGTGCCACCAGCAGAGATCTCCAGGGGGATTCACCCCTCCACTTT. Protein: CATSRDLQGDSPLHF. The full variable domain, completed using reference TRBV15 and TRBJ1-6, is DAMVIQNPRYQVTQFGKPVTLSCSQTLNHNVMYWYQQKSSQAPKLLFHYYDKDFNNEADTPDNFQSRRPNTSFCFLDIRSPGLGDTAMYLCATSRDLQGDSPLHFGNGTRLTVT.

This chain joins TRBV20-1 and TRBJ2-4; perhaps TRBD1 as D (5 bases). CDR3 length: 13 residues. Germline V gene data show CDR1 as DFQATT and CDR2 as SNEGSKA (reference sequence). V was trimmed by 2 bases and J by 4 bases, leaving 9 bases between them. CDR3 loop: CSARTRVKNIQYF. In nucleotides, the CDR3 is TGCAGTGCTAGAACCAGGGTGAAAAACATTCAGTACTTC.